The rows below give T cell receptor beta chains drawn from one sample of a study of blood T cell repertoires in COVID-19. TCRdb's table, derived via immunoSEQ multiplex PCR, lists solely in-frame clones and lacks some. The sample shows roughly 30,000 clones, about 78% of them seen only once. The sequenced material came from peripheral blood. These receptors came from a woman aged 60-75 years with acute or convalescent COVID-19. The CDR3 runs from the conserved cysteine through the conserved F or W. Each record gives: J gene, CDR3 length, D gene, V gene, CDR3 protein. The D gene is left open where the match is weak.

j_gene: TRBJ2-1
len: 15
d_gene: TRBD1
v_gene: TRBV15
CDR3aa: CATSIGQGQYNEQFF

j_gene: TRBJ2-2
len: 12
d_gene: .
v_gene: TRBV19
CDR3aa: CASKRRTGELFF

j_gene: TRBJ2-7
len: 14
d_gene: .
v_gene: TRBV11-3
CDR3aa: CASSSGLPPYEQYF

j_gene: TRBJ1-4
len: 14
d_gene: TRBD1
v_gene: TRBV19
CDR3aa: CASSTTGSREKLFF

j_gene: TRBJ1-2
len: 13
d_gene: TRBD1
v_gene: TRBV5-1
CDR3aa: CASNEQTGDGYTF

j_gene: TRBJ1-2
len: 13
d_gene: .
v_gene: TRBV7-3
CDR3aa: CASSSWGGYGYTF

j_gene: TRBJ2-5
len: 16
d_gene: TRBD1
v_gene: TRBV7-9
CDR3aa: CASSLAQYTGGETQYF

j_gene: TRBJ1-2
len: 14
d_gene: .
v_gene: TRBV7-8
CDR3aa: CASSFGYDSPQSTF

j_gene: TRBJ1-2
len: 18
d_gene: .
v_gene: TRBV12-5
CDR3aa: CASGSRKVSAGRNYGYTF

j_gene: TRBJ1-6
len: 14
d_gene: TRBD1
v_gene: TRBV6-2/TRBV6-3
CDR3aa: CASSSQGINSPLHF

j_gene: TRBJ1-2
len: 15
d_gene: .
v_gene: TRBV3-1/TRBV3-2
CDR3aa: CASSQDLGAWNGYTF

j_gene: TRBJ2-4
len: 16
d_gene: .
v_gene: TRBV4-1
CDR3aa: CASSQEEGLAKNIQYF

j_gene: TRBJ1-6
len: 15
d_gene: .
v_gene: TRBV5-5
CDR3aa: CASSSGGSYNSPLHF

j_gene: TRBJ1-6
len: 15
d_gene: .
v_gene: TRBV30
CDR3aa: CAWRPRDRYNSPLHF

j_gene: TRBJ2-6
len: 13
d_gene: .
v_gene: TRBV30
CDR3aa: CASPGAGANVLTF

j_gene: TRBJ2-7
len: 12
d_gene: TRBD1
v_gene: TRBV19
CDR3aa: CASAGTGYEQYF

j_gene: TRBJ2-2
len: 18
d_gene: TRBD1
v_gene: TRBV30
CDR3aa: CAWSSRVPDRGDTGELFF